The rows below give T cell receptor beta chains drawn from one sample of a study of blood T cell repertoires in COVID-19. Produced via immunoSEQ multiplex PCR; TCRdb's table is partial and in-frame only. The table has roughly 140,000 clones, 85% to 90% seen once. Material: peripheral blood. The receptor source for this set is an older woman with active COVID-19. Both conserved end residues are part of each CDR3. A D gene is named only where the DNA matches it firmly. Only some rows state a clone size, as once, few, many or a class for expanded clones.

clone size	V gene	J gene	D gene	CDR3 DNA	CDR3 protein
-	TRBV9	TRBJ1-2	TRBD1	TGTGCCAGCAGCGCCCGGCCCGGGACAGCCCATGGCTACACCTTC	CASSARPGTAHGYTF
-	TRBV28	TRBJ2-1	-	TGTGCCAGCAGCTCAAACAGTAGGGAGCAGTTCTTC	CASSSNSREQFF
-	TRBV28	TRBJ2-7	-	TGTGCCAGCAATCCTTTCGCCCGGGGAATCGACGAGCAGTACTTC	CASNPFARGIDEQYF
-	TRBV23-1	TRBJ2-7	TRBD1	TGCGCCAGCAGTCCTGACAGGGGTGTCGACGAGCAGTACTTC	CASSPDRGVDEQYF
-	TRBV7-2	TRBJ1-4	-	TGTGCCAGCAGCGCCCTTGCGGCGGGAGGGGGGGAAAAACTGTTTTTT	CASSALAAGGGEKLFF
-	TRBV15	TRBJ1-1	-	TGTGCCACCAGTAAGAACACTGAAGCTTTCTTT	CATSKNTEAFF
-	TRBV19	TRBJ1-5	-	TGTGCCAGTAGCCTCTTTGGACAGAACAATCAGCCCCAGCATTTT	CASSLFGQNNQPQHF
-	TRBV28	TRBJ1-2	TRBD1	TGTGCCAGCAGTTACAGGGGCCTCGGTGGCTACACCTTC	CASSYRGLGGYTF
-	TRBV15	TRBJ2-1	TRBD2	TGTGCCACCTCTAACCCGGAGCTAGCGGGAGCTGAGGATGAGCAGTTCTTC	CATSNPELAGAEDEQFF
once	TRBV7-2	TRBJ1-6	TRBD1	TGTGCCAGCAGCTTATTGGGACAGGGGAGCTCCTATAATTCACCCCTCCACTTT	CASSLLGQGSSYNSPLHF
-	TRBV7-2	TRBJ2-1	-	TGTGCCAGCAGCTTAACGCTAGATGAGCAGTTCTTC	CASSLTLDEQFF